This T cell receptor (beta chain) was found in a study of CXCR3-negative and CXCR3-positive naive CD8 T cells. The overall study: Overall TRB read output was around 140 million, and each library contained about 1.5 +/- 0.3 million reads. Study findings and constraints: Memory, not naive, CXCR3-negative and CXCR3-positive cells differed in TRBV-TRBJ usage. Both of the naive subsets showed about the same high diversity, but memory CD8+ cells had much less. CXCR3-positive naive cells had TRB CDR3s that were more hydrophobic than CXCR3-negative naive cells had.

The CDR3 consists of 12 residues. Germline V gene lookup returns CDR1 SQVTM and CDR2 ANQGSEA. UMI-labeled TRB cDNA libraries were prepared by 5' RACE. TCRdb processed the 5' RACE reads again and assigns one entry to each CDR3 protein, with no DNA. The clone table shows about 63,000 distinct CDR3 sequences, with the ten largest holding roughly 4.4%. Naive CD8+ T cells showed CD45RO-CCR7+CD27+CD95-. As regards this clonotype: The target antigen is unknown.

Input material: naive CXCR3+ CD8+ T cells from blood. Sample subset: CD45RO-CCR7+CD27+CD95- naive CD8+ T cells expressing CXCR3 (TNR3+). The TCR originated in a human donor in good health. Some clones in this sample may be carry-over from other donors' samples. This chain joins TRBV29-1 and TRBJ2-2; checking the TCRdb D call of TRBD1 is not possible without DNA. The CDR3 loop is CSAEQGTGELFF.